This entry lists 23 T cell receptor beta chains sequenced from one sample in a study of identical twins. MiXCR, applied by TCRdb to the 5' RACE reads, yields one record per CDR3 protein. The repertoire consists of 500,000 or so distinct CDR3 sequences, with 14% occurring once and the leading ten covering about 0.94%. These data were also reused for a study on yellow fever vaccine responses in identical twins.

Sequences were obtained from CD4+ T cells sorted from blood. The source is a woman under 30 in good health.

The genes are TRBV6-1 and TRBJ2-2; unclear D gene. Germline V gives CDR1 MNHNS, CDR2 SASEGT. The CDR3 covers 14 residues. Between the trimmed V and J ends, which lost 8 bases and 7 bases, there was a span of 17 bases. The DNA of the CDR3 is TGTGCCAGCCAAGATCAGCATCGGGTCGGGGAGCTGTTTTTT. Translation: CASQDQHRVGELFF.

The chain employs TRBV29-1 and TRBJ2-7; 9 nucleotides agree with TRBD2. With V trimmed by 7 bases and J by 5 bases, 12 bases remained unmatched. Germline CDR1 SQVTM, CDR2 ANQGSEA. There are 14 residues in the CDR3. DNA of the CDR3: TGCAGCGCAAAGACTAGCGGACCGCTCCACGAGCAGTACTTC. Its translation is CSAKTSGPLHEQYF.

A few counts support this clonotype. CDR3 region: CASTKGQNSGNTIYF. CDR3 coding DNA: TGTGCCAGCACAAAAGGACAGAACTCTGGAAACACCATATATTTT. The rearrangement links TRBV6-1 to TRBJ1-3, with D possibly being TRBD1 (6 bases). This CDR3 is 15 amino acids long. V was trimmed by 7 bases and J by 0 bases, leaving 13 bases between them. Germline CDR1 and CDR2: MNHNS and SASEGT.

The chain has TRBV11-2 and TRBJ1-6, with a tentative D call TRBD1 (5 bases). Trimming removed 5 bases from V and 7 bases from J, with 18 bases in between. The length of the CDR3 is 16 residues. Germline V gene data show CDR1 as SGHAT and CDR2 as FQNNGV. CDR3 in amino acids: CASSTPWGLENSPLHF. The CDR3 DNA reads TGTGCCAGCAGCACCCCGTGGGGACTCGAGAATTCACCCCTCCACTTT.

The chain carries TRBV20-1 and TRBJ2-5; no reliable D call. This CDR3 is 13 amino acids long. Germline V gives CDR1 DFQATT, CDR2 SNEGSKA (reference sequence). The V end was cut by 7 bases, the J end by 0 bases, with 12 bases between. DNA of the CDR3: TGCAGTGGTTATTCGGAGAACCAAGAGACCCAGTACTTC. Its protein is CSGYSENQETQYF.

The chain carries TRBV5-6 and TRBJ2-7, with D perhaps TRBD1 (6 bases). Trimming took off 4 bases at V and 7 bases at J, with 15 bases between the two ends. CDR1 is SGHDT, CDR2 YYEEEE, per germline. The CDR3 is 13 residues long. The CDR3 nucleotides are TGTGCCAGCAGCCCATCTCCAGGGGAAGAGCAGTACTTC. This codes for CASSPSPGEEQYF.

The sample holds a few counts of this clonotype. The CDR3: CASSYQPPGLATYNEQFF. As DNA, the CDR3 is TGTGCCAGCAGTTACCAACCCCCGGGACTAGCGACGTACAATGAGCAGTTCTTC. The chain has TRBV6-5 and TRBJ2-1; 10 positions match TRBD2. Trimming at V came to 2 bases and at J to 4 bases, leaving 11 bases not matched to a gene. This CDR3 region has 18 residues. The germline gives CDR1 MNHEY, CDR2 SVGAGI.

The V gene is TRBV6-1, the J gene TRBJ2-3; 11 bases are shared with TRBD1. Germline CDR1 reads MNHNS; CDR2 reads SASEGT. V dropped 11 bases and J dropped 2; count of bases not matched to a gene: 6. CDR3 length: 14 residues. CDR3 protein: CAVRTGGSTDTQYF. The CDR3 DNA reads TGTGCCGTCCGGACAGGGGGCTCCACAGATACGCAGTATTTT.

This clonotype was recorded a few times. The chain uses TRBV20-1 and TRBJ2-1, with D perhaps TRBD1 (5 bases). CDR1 DFQATT and CDR2 SNEGSKA come from the germline V gene (reference sequence). This CDR3 comprises 15 residues. V gave up 3 bases and J gave up 0 bases, with 12 bases separating them. The CDR3 region is CSARSGHASYNEQFF. CDR3 DNA sequence: TGCAGTGCTAGGTCAGGACATGCCTCCTACAATGAGCAGTTCTTC.

This clonotype was picked up many times. The genes are TRBV28 and TRBJ2-5, with 11 bases matching TRBD1. V was clipped by 8 bases and J by 4 bases; unmatched bases: 6. CDR1 MDHEN and CDR2 SYDVKM come from the germline V gene. This CDR3 region has 14 residues. For the CDR3, the DNA is TGTGCCAGCCGCCGGACAGGGGGCGGAGAGACCCAGTACTTC. Translated: CASRRTGGGETQYF.

The chain couples TRBV5-1 to TRBJ2-2, with 7 bases identical to TRBD1. This CDR3 is built from 14 residues. V trimming: 6 bases; J trimming: 2 bases; junction bases outside the gene matches: 4. Germline CDR1 SGHRS, CDR2 YFSETQ. The CDR3, as DNA: TGCGCCAGCACAAGGGACAGCAACACCGGGGAGCTGTTTTTT. It specifies CASTRDSNTGELFF.

This clonotype has more than one count but fewer than ten. The chain joins TRBV29-1 to TRBJ1-4; 9 nucleotides align to TRBD1. From germline, CDR1 is SQVTM and CDR2 ANQGSEA. The CDR3 loop spans 13 amino acids. V was clipped by 7 bases and J by 4 bases; unmatched bases: 4. The CDR3 DNA reads TGCAGCGCCTCGGACAGGGGTAATGAAAAACTGTTTTTT. Its protein is CSASDRGNEKLFF.

There are a few counts of this clonotype. V usage is TRBV4-3 and J usage is TRBJ2-3; a possible D gene is TRBD1 (6 bases). This CDR3 has 16 residues. Trimming left V 0 bases short and J 4 bases short, with 14 bases between. CDR1 is LGHNA, CDR2 YSLEER, per germline. For the CDR3, the DNA is TGCGCCAGCAGCCAAGAACAGGGTAGTAGCGCAGATACGCAGTATTTT. It translates to CASSQEQGSSADTQYF.

As concerns this clonotype: One end of the junction fails to match germline, which may point to a read error. J is TRBJ1-1 and V is TRBV20-1; D ambiguous. This CDR3 has 11 amino acids. Germline-derived CDR1 and CDR2 are DFQATT and SNEGSKA (reference sequence). Written as DNA, the CDR3 is TGCAGTGCTAGAGAAGAGTCCGAAGGTTTCTTT. Translating gives CSAREESEGFF.

This chain joins TRBV5-6 and TRBJ1-3; D perhaps matches TRBD1 (5 bases). V was shortened by 1 base and J by 2 bases, with 7 bases between the two germline ends. The CDR3 totals 14 residues. Germline CDR1 reads SGHDT; CDR2 reads YYEEEE. CDR3 residues: CASSLRGPGNTIYF. CDR3 sequence (DNA): TGTGCCAGCAGCTTGCGGGGACCTGGAAACACCATATATTTT.

This clonotype has a handful of counts. The V gene is TRBV30, the J gene TRBJ2-1, with 11 bases matching TRBD2. The CDR3 consists of 17 residues. V was clipped by 0 bases and J by 4 bases; unmatched bases: 8. Germline loops: CDR1 GTSNPN, CDR2 SVGIG (reference sequence). CDR3 in DNA: TGTGCCTGGAGTGTACCCCTGGCTAGCGGGAGGTACAATGAGCAGTTCTTC. It yields the protein CAWSVPLASGRYNEQFF.

This clonotype was seen many times. This rearrangement joins TRBV5-1 to TRBJ2-3; D remains ambiguous. Germline V gene lookup returns CDR1 SGHRS and CDR2 YFSETQ. Trimming stripped 7 bases from V and 2 bases from J, with 11 bases between. The CDR3 is 13 amino acids. CDR3 sequence reads: CASQTQPTDTQYF. CDR3 in DNA: TGCGCCAGCCAGACCCAGCCCACAGATACGCAGTATTTT.

For this clonotype: The junction departs from germline at one end; a sequencing error may be responsible. The rearrangement uses TRBV6-4 and TRBJ2-7, with 8 bases identical to TRBD1. CDR1 is MRHNA and CDR2 is SNTAGT in the germline V gene. The CDR3 is 18 amino acids. The CDR3 reads CARSDSGDRGLVPYEQYF. DNA of the CDR3: TGTGCCCGCAGTGACTCGGGAGACAGGGGTTTAGTACCCTACGAGCAGTACTTC.

This clonotype was seen only a few times. The chain has TRBV6-2 or TRBV6-3 and TRBJ2-7, with unresolved D. The CDR3 runs 13 residues. The V end lost 2 bases, the J end lost 3 bases, and 8 bases lay between the germline ends. Looked up from germline, CDR1 is MNHEY and CDR2 is SVGEGT. The CDR3 region has the DNA TGTGCCAGCAGTTACGACGGTTACTACGAGCAGTACTTC. It translates to CASSYDGYYEQYF.

This clonotype appeared a few times. The V call is TRBV10-3, the J call TRBJ2-1, with a tentative D call TRBD1 (6 bases). Trimming took 9 bases from V and 0 from J, leaving 9 bases between them. In germline, CDR1 is ENHRY, CDR2 SYGVKD. The CDR3 is 13 residues long. CDR3 loop: CAMLDSSYNEQFF. The DNA for the CDR3 is TGTGCCATGCTGGACAGCTCCTACAATGAGCAGTTCTTC.

This clonotype was counted a few times. This chain connects TRBV5-1 to TRBJ2-1; the match to TRBD2 covers 12 bases. After removal of 4 bases from V and 3 bases from J, the junction contained 2 bases not matched to a gene. Germline V lookup: CDR1 SGHRS, CDR2 YFSETQ. The CDR3 spans 15 residues. The CDR3 loop is CASSGLAGNYNEQFF. CDR3 bases: TGCGCCAGCAGCGGACTAGCGGGGAACTACAATGAGCAGTTCTTC.

CDR3 amino acids: CASSLEPDRNPNSSYEQYF. The CDR3 nucleotides read TGCGCCAGCAGCTTGGAACCGGACAGGAATCCCAATAGTTCCTACGAGCAGTACTTC. The chain carries TRBV5-1 and TRBJ2-7, with TRBD1 matching 7 bases. The CDR3 has 19 residues. The V gene's germline CDR1 is SGHRS and CDR2 YFSETQ. J was trimmed by 1 base and V by 0 bases; bases with no gene match: 16.

This clonotype showed up just a few times. The chain couples TRBV29-1 to TRBJ2-1; TRBD2 matches at 7 bases. V gave up 0 bases and J gave up 9 bases; unmatched junction bases: 11. This CDR3 has 15 residues. Per germline, CDR1 SQVTM and CDR2 ANQGSEA. CDR3 amino acids: CSVEDAGGGHTEQFF. The CDR3 bases are TGCAGCGTTGAAGATGCAGGCGGGGGTCACACTGAGCAGTTCTTC.